The sequence of this TCR beta chain was determined in a study of CD8+ T cells in alopecia areata. Regarding this clone: Its antigen remains unknown.

Study conclusions and caveats: Scalp clonality, together with expanded CD8+ clones among the top 100, fell significantly with tofacitinib. TCR sharing across patients was less clear than in mice, possibly HLA-related. On tofacitinib, scalp and blood still held many of the expanded lesional clones.

cDNA prepared by RNA extraction and subsequent reverse transcription served as the template for sequencing. TCRdb's table, derived via immunoSEQ multiplex PCR, lists solely in-frame clones and lacks some. The sample lists 150,000 to 250,000 clones; around 60% were seen once. V gave up 3 bases and J gave up 5 bases, with 10 bases separating them. This CDR3 spans 12 amino acids. CDR1 is SQVTM, CDR2 ANQGSEA, per germline. Treatment given: oral pan-JAK inhibitor, 5-10 mg twice daily. The sequenced sample was CD4+ T cells sorted from blood, obtained at week 4, from a patient treated with tofacitinib. This sequence was found in a human donor with alopecia areata. The chain is built from TRBV29-1 and TRBJ1-1; unclear D gene. The CDR3 spells CSVDERGTEAFF. The CDR3 DNA reads as TGCAGCGTTGATGAGCGGGGTACTGAAGCTTTCTTT.